The rows below give T cell receptor beta chains drawn from one sample of a study of memory CD4+ T cells and cytomegalovirus serostatus. Clones were read by immunoSEQ multiplex PCR, and TCRdb kept only the in-frame ones, dropping some. This sample has tens of thousands of clones, with 60% to 80% found just once. Sequenced input: memory CD4+ T cells from blood. These receptors all stem from an adult in good health and CMV-seronegative. Each CDR3 is given with its conserved first and last residue. A D gene is named only where the DNA matches it firmly. Clone sizes are given selectively: once, few, many, or a class where the clone is expanded.

d_call clone_size j_call v_call cdr3_aa cdr3_nt
NA NA TRBJ1-1 TRBV6-5 CASSYSIGSATEAFF TGTGCCAGCAGTTACTCGATAGGGTCCGCCACTGAAGCTTTCTTT
NA NA TRBJ1-6 TRBV27 CASSSWSYSPLHF TGTGCCAGCAGTTCCTGGTCGTATTCACCCCTCCACTTT
NA NA TRBJ1-4 TRBV2 CASSTSDRVGKLFF NA
TRBD2 NA TRBJ2-7 TRBV30 CAWSVGGGGYEQYF TGTGCCTGGAGTGTAGGCGGGGGGGGCTACGAGCAGTACTTC
TRBD2 NA TRBJ2-5 TRBV4-1 CASSQEASGRAGEQYF TGCGCCAGCAGCCAGGAAGCTAGCGGGAGGGCCGGGGAGCAGTACTTC
TRBD1 NA TRBJ1-5 TRBV29-1 CSVGQGFNQPQHF TGCAGCGTTGGACAGGGTTTCAATCAGCCCCAGCATTTT
NA NA TRBJ2-7 TRBV10-3 CAISVGGSHEQYF TGTGCCATCAGTGTAGGTGGGAGCCACGAGCAGTACTTC
NA NA TRBJ2-7 TRBV28 CASKLAGAHEQYF TGTGCCAGCAAGCTAGCAGGGGCCCACGAGCAGTACTTC
TRBD1 NA TRBJ1-1 TRBV2 CASRGQGGWTEAFF TGTGCCAGCAGGGGCCAGGGGGGATGGACTGAAGCTTTCTTT
NA NA TRBJ1-5 TRBV28 CASSPLNQPQHF TGTGCCAGCAGTCCCCTGAATCAGCCCCAGCATTTT
NA NA TRBJ1-2 TRBV21-1 CASSKDLGGRCYGYTF TGTGCCAGCAGCAAAGATCTGGGGGGAAGGTGCTATGGCTACACCTTC
NA NA TRBJ1-5 TRBV23-1 CASSQGEGGPNQPQHF TGCGCCAGCAGTCAGGGGGAAGGGGGACCCAATCAGCCCCAGCATTTT
TRBD2 NA TRBJ2-2 TRBV6-5 CASSYRGRGTGELFF TGTGCCAGCAGTTACCGCGGGAGGGGGACCGGGGAGCTGTTTTTT
NA once TRBJ1-6 TRBV11-1 CASSPQPGATNSPLHF TGTGCCAGCAGCCCCCAACCGGGAGCTACGAATTCACCCCTCCACTTT
NA NA TRBJ1-4 TRBV5-1 CASSEDVWTNEKLFF TGCGCCAGCAGCGAGGACGTATGGACTAATGAAAAACTGTTTTTT
TRBD1 NA TRBJ1-2 TRBV6-1 CASSAEGQGVGGYTF TGTGCCAGCAGTGCGGAGGGACAGGGAGTAGGCGGCTACACCTTC
NA NA TRBJ1-4 TRBV10-3 CAISDRQGNEKLFF TGTGCCATCAGTGACAGGCAGGGAAACGAAAAACTGTTTTTT
TRBD1 NA TRBJ2-3 TRBV19 CASSTPRDRVSGTQYF TGTGCCAGTAGTACTCCCCGGGACAGGGTTTCGGGTACGCAGTATTTT
TRBD1 NA TRBJ1-4 TRBV5-1 CASSLVEGAEKLFF TGCGCCAGCAGCTTGGTGGAGGGGGCTGAAAAACTGTTTTTT
NA NA TRBJ1-5 TRBV30 CAWSVAEYQPQHF TGTGCCTGGAGTGTCGCGGAGTATCAGCCCCAGCATTTT
TRBD2 once TRBJ2-7 TRBV28 CASSSSGAHQYEQYF TGTGCCAGCAGTTCCAGCGGGGCCCACCAATACGAGCAGTACTTC
NA NA TRBJ2-4 TRBV10-3 CAIRDEGLAKNIQYF TGTGCCATCAGGGACGAAGGCTTAGCCAAAAACATTCAGTACTTC
NA NA TRBJ1-5 TRBV18 CASSPRRYQPQHF TGTGCCAGCTCACCCCGACGGTATCAGCCCCAGCATTTT
NA NA TRBJ1-1 TRBV19 CASSIGGTNTEAFF TGTGCCAGTAGTATAGGGGGCACGAACACTGAAGCTTTCTTT
NA NA TRBJ2-3 TRBV5-4 CASRRTSTDTQYF TGTGCCAGCAGAAGGACGAGCACAGATACGCAGTATTTT
NA NA TRBJ2-7 TRBV30 CAWGRQPSYEQYF TGTGCCTGGGGACGACAGCCCTCCTACGAGCAGTACTTC
TRBD2 NA TRBJ2-7 TRBV4-2 CASSQDTSGSYEQYF TGTGCCAGCAGCCAAGATACTAGCGGTTCCTACGAGCAGTACTTC
NA NA TRBJ1-5 TRBV19 CASSIGGRFNQPQHF TGTGCCAGTAGTATAGGGGGCAGATTCAATCAGCCCCAGCATTTT
NA NA TRBJ1-1 TRBV6-1 CASSDTLNTEAFF TGTGCCAGCAGTGACACCCTGAACACTGAAGCTTTCTTT
NA NA TRBJ1-5 TRBV5-1 CASSLGGKSNQPQHF TGCGCCAGCAGCCTAGGGGGTAAGAGCAATCAGCCCCAGCATTTT
NA NA TRBJ2-7 TRBV5-4 CASSLPLGNSYEQYF TGTGCCAGCAGCCTCCCTCTAGGGAATTCCTACGAGCAGTACTTC
NA NA TRBJ1-5 TRBV15 CATSRDRQPQHF TGTGCCACCAGCAGAGATAGGCAGCCCCAGCATTTT
TRBD1 NA TRBJ1-2 TRBV25-1 CASSEYGYRGANYGYTF TGTGCCAGCAGTGAATACGGCTACAGGGGAGCTAACTATGGCTACACCTTC
NA NA TRBJ1-2 TRBV7-2 CASSTLQGYTF TGTGCCAGCAGCACTTTACAGGGCTACACCTTC
NA NA TRBJ1-2 TRBV7-2 CASSLFRDSGYTF TGTGCCAGCAGCTTATTCAGGGATTCTGGCTACACCTTC
NA NA TRBJ1-5 TRBV19 CASSRDSGQPQHF TGTGCCAGTAGTAGGGACTCCGGGCAGCCCCAGCATTTT
TRBD1 NA TRBJ1-6 TRBV11-1 CASSGQQHSPLHF TGTGCCAGCTCGGGACAGCAACATTCACCCCTCCACTTT
NA NA TRBJ1-2 TRBV7-2 CASSLRQGTNYGYTF TGTGCCAGCAGCTTAAGGCAGGGGACTAACTATGGCTACACCTTC
NA NA TRBJ1-2 TRBV2 CASSGQYYGYTF TGTGCCAGCAGTGGGCAGTACTATGGCTACACCTTC
NA once TRBJ2-2 TRBV18 CASSPWDTGELFF TGTGCCAGCTCACCATGGGATACCGGGGAGCTGTTTTTT
NA NA TRBJ1-4 TRBV7-3 CASSSMGGTNEKLFF TGTGCCAGCAGCTCCATGGGGGGGACTAATGAAAAACTGTTTTTT
NA NA TRBJ1-2 TRBV14 CASSQEIGLYGYTF TGTGCCAGCAGCCAAGAAATAGGGCTCTATGGCTACACCTTC
NA NA TRBJ1-5 TRBV2 CATGGNNQPQHF TGTGCCACCGGGGGCAACAATCAGCCCCAGCATTTT
TRBD1 NA TRBJ1-1 TRBV5-1 CASSLVGGDRGLEAFF TGCGCCAGCAGCTTGGTTGGTGGGGACAGGGGGTTAGAAGCTTTCTTT
NA NA TRBJ2-5 TRBV19 CASSIVRETQYF TGTGCCAGTAGTATAGTGAGAGAGACCCAGTACTTC
TRBD1 NA TRBJ1-5 TRBV6-1 CAIRTGSIPNQPQHF TGTGCCATCCGGACAGGGAGTATTCCCAATCAGCCCCAGCATTTT
TRBD1 NA TRBJ2-2 TRBV19 CASRGQATTGELFF TGTGCCAGTAGGGGACAGGCCACGACCGGGGAGCTGTTTTTT
NA NA TRBJ1-2 TRBV4-1 CASSQSQGPYDGYTF TGCGCCAGCAGCCAATCACAGGGTCCCTATGATGGCTACACCTTC
NA NA TRBJ2-7 TRBV7-8 CASSLALGSSYEQYF TGTGCCAGCAGCTTAGCGCTGGGCAGCTCCTACGAGCAGTACTTC
TRBD1 NA TRBJ1-2 TRBV6-6 CASSNPRTGIGYGYTF TGTGCCAGCAGTAACCCCCGGACAGGGATTGGCTATGGCTACACCTTC
TRBD2 NA TRBJ2-1 TRBV7-9 CASSSGLAIYNEQFF TGTGCCAGCAGCTCGGGACTAGCTATCTACAATGAGCAGTTCTTC
NA once TRBJ1-5 TRBV2 CASRDRAAGQPQHF TGTGCCAGCAGGGATCGGGCTGCGGGTCAGCCCCAGCATTTT
NA NA TRBJ2-3 TRBV5-1 CASSPGGSTDTQYF TGCGCCAGCTCCCCTGGCGGGAGCACAGATACGCAGTATTTT
NA NA TRBJ1-2 TRBV11-2 CASSSSTDRSYGYTF TGTGCCAGCAGCTCTAGCACGGACCGATCATATGGCTACACCTTC
NA NA TRBJ2-3 TRBV19 CATWSRASTDTQYF TGTGCCACCTGGTCCAGGGCTAGCACAGATACGCAGTATTTT
NA NA TRBJ1-2 TRBV2 CASGELNYGYTF TGTGCCAGCGGGGAATTGAACTATGGCTACACCTTC
TRBD1 NA TRBJ2-7 TRBV10-3 CASGQGAWEQYF TGTGCCTCAGGACAGGGGGCGTGGGAGCAGTACTTC
TRBD2 NA TRBJ2-3 TRBV5-1 CASSLGTSGSTDTQYF TGCGCCAGCAGCTTGGGGACTAGCGGTAGCACAGATACGCAGTATTTT
NA NA TRBJ1-1 TRBV6-5 CASSSDTLGTEAFF TGTGCCAGCAGTTCCGACACCTTGGGGACTGAAGCTTTCTTT